The entry below gives a single T cell receptor delta chain sequence along with its context. This clone is large (0.1 to 1%) in its sample. Its cognate antigen has yet to be identified. No per-base quality is available; no much larger clone lies one base away. The source of the sample is a study of DNA immune sequencing with unique molecular identifiers (TCRdb year 2020). About the investigation overall: gammadelta T cells were enriched from buffy coats using immunomagnetic cell separation, and their genomic DNA was sequenced. The study developed and validated an ultrasensitive DNA-based TRD repertoire sequencing method using PCR-introduced unique molecular identifiers. Fluorescence-activated cell sorting was used to enrich gammadelta T cells from PBMC of nine to eleven healthy individuals. To compare enriched and non-enriched samples, about 93 ng of enriched gammadelta T-cell DNA and approximately 1 ug of non-enriched PBMC DNA were sequenced. The method was validated on synthetic reference molecules and on blood samples from healthy individuals. All donors were healthy people, and ten of the donors were profiled using sorted gammadelta T cells from peripheral blood.

What the study reported, not specific to this receptor: The primer-based approach is unable to detect novel TRD sequences that the primers do not target. Among clonotypes from healthy donors, the most common TRD rearrangement was TRDV2 paired with TRDJ1. TRD repertoire diversity differed among healthy donors, and several donors were highly oligoclonal, with the top 5 clonotypes making up more than half of productive molecules.

Receptor libraries were prepared by multiplex PCR. A 32-plex assay amplified the genomic DNA, with primers for all 8 TRDV and 4 TRDJ genes spanning the CDR3. A 12-nucleotide UMI was added during two to three barcoding PCR cycles, followed by a second PCR with Illumina adapter primers. AMPure XP beads were used to purify the libraries, whose quality was checked on a Fragment Analyzer using the HS NGS Fragment kit. Sequencing was run on an Illumina MiniSeq mid-output kit with about 20% PhiX and 150 cycles of paired-end reads. In the authors' own workflow: MIGEC version 1.2.9 was used to process reads, grouping reads by UMI and building error-corrected consensus sequences. For post-processing, modified scripts from VDJtools version 1.2.1 were used together with the tcR R package. TCRdb called clones anew from the public reads via CATT; matching DNA rows were later pooled. TCRdb's processing, not the authors' own work, is the source of the V and J calls. The sample records 2,000 to 3,000 delta-chain clones, over 12% of which are singletons. The ten largest clones represent about 20% of the sample.

V is cut back by 3 bases and J by 2 bases, with 4 bases in the junction unmatched. For CDR1 and CDR2, the germline V gene lists GEAIGNYY and EKD. The cysteine opens and the phenylalanine closes a CDR3 of 15 amino acids. Here the CDR3 DNA is all that survives: 45 bases in frame from base 1. This receptor chain uses TRDV2 and TRDJ1; 11 bases in between match TRDD3. Sequencing was performed on gamma-delta T cells from PBMCs. The TCR sequence derives from a human donor in good health. The CDR3 region has the sequence CACDPLGDRTDKLIF. The sequenced DNA: TGTGCCTGTGACCCACTGGGGGATAGGACCGATAAACTCATCTTT.